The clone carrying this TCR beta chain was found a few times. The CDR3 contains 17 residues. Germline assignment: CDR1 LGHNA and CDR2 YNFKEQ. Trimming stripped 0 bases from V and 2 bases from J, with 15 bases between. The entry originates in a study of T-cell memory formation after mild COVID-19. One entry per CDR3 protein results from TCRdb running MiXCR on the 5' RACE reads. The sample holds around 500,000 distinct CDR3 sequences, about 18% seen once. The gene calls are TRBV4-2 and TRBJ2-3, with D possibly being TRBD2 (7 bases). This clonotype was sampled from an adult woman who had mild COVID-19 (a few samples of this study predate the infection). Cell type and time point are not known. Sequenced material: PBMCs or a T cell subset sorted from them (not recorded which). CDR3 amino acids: CASSQDRGGGATDTQYF. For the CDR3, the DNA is TGTGCCAGCAGCCAAGATCGAGGCGGGGGCGCCACAGATACGCAGTATTTT.